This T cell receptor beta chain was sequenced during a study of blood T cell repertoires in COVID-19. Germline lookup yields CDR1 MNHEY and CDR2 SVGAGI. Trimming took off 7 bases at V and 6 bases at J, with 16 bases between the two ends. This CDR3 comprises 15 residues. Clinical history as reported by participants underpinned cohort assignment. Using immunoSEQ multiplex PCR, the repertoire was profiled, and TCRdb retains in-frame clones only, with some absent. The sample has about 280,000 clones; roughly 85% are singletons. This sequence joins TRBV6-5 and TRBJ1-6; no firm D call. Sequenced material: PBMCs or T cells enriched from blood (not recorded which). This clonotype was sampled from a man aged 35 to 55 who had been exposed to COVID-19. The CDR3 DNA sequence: TGTGCCAGCAATCTTGACACTTGGCCTAATTCACCCCTCCACTTT. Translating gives CASNLDTWPNSPLHF.